The 32 T cell receptor beta chains below were found in one sample sequenced in a study of T cells in Graves' hyperthyroidism and ophthalmopathy. RNA transcripts served as the template for amplifying TCR beta CDR3 regions. HTBI primers were used for first-round RT-PCR of the TCR CDR3. TCRdb itself ran the multiplex PCR reads through MiXCR, one entry per CDR3 protein. This table holds about 260,000 distinct CDR3 sequences, around 25% found once. The sequenced sample was blood. Source of these receptors: a man between 40 and 49 years old with Graves' hyperthyroidism that later progressed to Graves' ophthalmopathy.

In its sample, this clonotype was seen a few times. This chain joins TRBV12-3 or TRBV12-4 and TRBJ1-2, with D uncertain. The CDR3 consists of 14 residues. Deletions cut 3 bases from V and 2 bases from J, with 10 bases between. CDR3 sequence reads: CASSLGRRNYGYTF. CDR3 DNA: TGTGCCAGCAGTTTGGGCAGGAGGAACTATGGCTACACCTTC.

The CDR3 loop reads CASSLLLTGRANVLTF. The CDR3 DNA reads as TGTGCCAGCAGTTTATTGTTGACAGGGAGGGCCAACGTCCTGACTTTC. The V call is TRBV27, the J call TRBJ2-6, with 7 nucleotides matching TRBD1. V lost 1 base to trimming and J lost 5 bases; unmatched junction nucleotides: 5. Germline assignment: CDR1 MNHEY and CDR2 SMNVEV (reference sequence). The CDR3 spans 16 residues.

This clonotype came up many times. An end of the junction differs from the germline gene, which may be a read error. The CDR3 sequence is CASSSDSNQPPHF. CDR3 DNA: TGTGCCAGCAGTTCGGATAGCAATCAGCCCCCGCATTTT. The chain joins TRBV2 to TRBJ1-5, with no clear D. The CDR3 runs to 13 residues. Germline CDR1 reads SNHLY; CDR2 reads FYNNEI.

This chain connects TRBV28 to TRBJ1-5; D remains unclear. V lost 6 bases to trimming and J lost 0 bases, with 9 bases between them. Looked up from germline, CDR1 is MDHEN and CDR2 is SYDVKM. CDR3 length: 14 amino acids. CDR3 nucleotide sequence: TGTGCCAGCAGGACGGATTATAGCAATCAGCCCCAGCATTTT. Translated: CASRTDYSNQPQHF.

In this sample, this clonotype turned up many times. The chain links TRBV11-2 to TRBJ2-7, with 9 bases that match TRBD2. The CDR3 extends over 15 amino acids. Germline trimming cut 5 bases from V and 3 bases from J; bases unmatched to any gene: 8. The germline CDR1 and CDR2 sequences are SGHAT and FQNNGV. The CDR3 DNA follows: TGTGCCAGCAGCGCCCACCTAGCGGGAAACTACGAGCAGTACTTC. It codes for CASSAHLAGNYEQYF.

This clonotype showed up many times. This chain uses TRBV2 with TRBJ2-5; TRBD2 matches at 11 bases. The germline CDR1 and CDR2 sequences are SNHLY and FYNNEI. The V and J ends lost 6 bases and 1 base, in that order; junction bases with no gene match: 10. This CDR3 spans 17 amino acids. CDR3 protein: CASSPGLAGRIQETQYF. Here the CDR3 DNA reads TGTGCCAGCAGCCCAGGACTAGCGGGCAGAATCCAAGAGACCCAGTACTTC.

This sequence joins TRBV28 and TRBJ2-7; TRBD2 aligns across 8 bases. Trimming took 4 bases from V and 0 from J; bases not matched to a gene: 8. Germline V gene data show CDR1 as MDHEN and CDR2 as SYDVKM. This CDR3 has 16 residues. CDR3 in amino acids: CASSSPGRAFSYEQYF. Written as DNA, the CDR3 is TGTGCCAGCAGTTCCCCCGGGAGGGCTTTCTCCTACGAGCAGTACTTC.

This clonotype was detected many times. The chain links TRBV2 to TRBJ1-5; 8 nucleotides agree with TRBD1. The germline V gene encodes CDR1 SNHLY and CDR2 FYNNEI. This CDR3 has 16 amino acids. Losses at the gene ends were 3 bases for V and 2 bases for J; bases not matched to a gene: 6. CDR3 region: CASSEVSGQGNQPQHF. DNA of the CDR3: TGTGCCAGCAGTGAGGTATCGGGACAGGGCAATCAGCCCCAGCATTTT.

This clonotype was detected many times. This sequence joins TRBV6-1 and TRBJ2-3, with 15 positions matching TRBD2. V was pared by 4 bases and J by 4 bases, with 0 bases of the junction left unmatched. This CDR3 spans 15 amino acids. The germline gives CDR1 MNHNS, CDR2 SASEGT. Here the CDR3 reads CASSGTSGRADTQYF. CDR3 in DNA: TGTGCCAGCAGTGGGACTAGCGGGAGGGCAGATACGCAGTATTTT.

The rearrangement links TRBV15 to TRBJ2-5; either TRBD1 or TRBD2 may supply D (5 bases each). This CDR3 is built from 14 residues. V shed 5 bases and J shed 7 bases, with 17 bases lying between them. Germline lookup yields CDR1 LNHNV and CDR2 YYDKDF (reference sequence). The CDR3 loop reads CATSSRDLMGTQYF. The CDR3 DNA sequence: TGTGCCACCAGCTCCCGGGACCTGATGGGGACCCAGTACTTC.

V gene TRBV6-1 combines with J gene TRBJ1-5, with TRBD1 matching over 9 bases. The CDR3 is 14 amino acids. In germline, CDR1 is MNHNS, CDR2 SASEGT. V shed 6 bases, J shed 6 bases, and the junction held 6 bases outside the gene matches. The DNA for the CDR3 is TGTGCCAGCAGGACAACAGGGGGCATTCAGCCCCAGCATTTT. Translation gives CASRTTGGIQPQHF.

This clonotype was counted many times. V is TRBV20-1 and J is TRBJ2-7; 10 bases map to TRBD1. The CDR3 contains 14 residues. J was trimmed by 4 bases and V by 6 bases; bases with no gene match: 9. Per the germline V gene, CDR1 is DFQATT and CDR2 is SNEGSKA (reference sequence). CDR3 sequence reads: CSAGSGTGVYEQYF. CDR3 DNA sequence: TGCAGTGCCGGGAGTGGGACAGGGGTGTACGAGCAGTACTTC.

This clonotype was seen just once. It is likely a read error, because the conserved phenylalanine at the end of the CDR3 is missing. The chain has TRBV6-1 and TRBJ1-5; 9 positions agree with TRBD1. Germline values: CDR1 MNHNS, CDR2 SASEGT. V was pared by 6 bases and J by 3 bases, with 6 bases of the junction left unmatched. The CDR3 consists of 15 residues. The CDR3 region is CASSAGQGHNQPQHL. In DNA, the CDR3 is TGTGCCAGCAGCGCGGGACAGGGCCACAATCAGCCCCAGCATCTT.

This clonotype was detected a few times. The V and J genes are TRBV7-9 and TRBJ2-1; the D gene is possibly TRBD2 (5 bases). The V end was cut by 9 bases, the J end by 4 bases, with 19 bases between. The CDR3 contains 15 residues. Germline CDR1 and CDR2: SEHNR and FQNEAQ (reference sequence). The CDR3 nucleotides read TGTGCCAGTAACCGGCCGGGGTATGTTTACAATGAGCAGTTCTTC. Encoded protein: CASNRPGYVYNEQFF.

This clonotype was recorded many times. CDR3 bases: TGCGCCAGCAGCCCTATGGGGGTACCATCGGAGCAGTACTTC. Protein product: CASSPMGVPSEQYF. The chain recombines TRBV5-1 with TRBJ2-7; D is tentatively TRBD1 or TRBD2 (5 bases each). V was clipped by 4 bases and J by 7 bases, with 18 bases between them. This CDR3 is 14 amino acids long. Per germline, CDR1 SGHRS and CDR2 YFSETQ.

This clonotype was counted ten times or more. The CDR3 DNA follows: TGCGCCAGCAGCCCCGGACAGGGGGGAAAGTACTTC. This sequence encodes CASSPGQGGKYF. The chain links TRBV10-2 to TRBJ2-4; 10 nucleotides line up with TRBD1. Germline CDR1 and CDR2: WSHSY and SAAADI. The CDR3 length is 12 residues. The trim removed 6 bases at V and 14 bases at J, leaving 7 bases unmatched.

This clonotype was counted a few times. This chain connects TRBV10-2 to TRBJ2-5; 7 bases are a match to TRBD1. CDR1 is WSHSY and CDR2 is SAAADI in the germline V gene. V lost 0 bases, J lost 5 bases, and 6 bases stayed unmatched. This CDR3 is 15 amino acids long. As DNA, the CDR3 is TGCGCCAGCAGTGAGTCGACAGAAGGGGGCGAGACCCAGTACTTC. Protein sequence: CASSESTEGGETQYF.

This clonotype is a singleton in its sample. CDR3 region: CASSYGEVASSYEQYF. For the CDR3, the DNA is TGTGCCAGCAGTTATGGAGAAGTTGCCTCCTCCTACGAGCAGTACTTC. The chain uses TRBV28 and TRBJ2-7; the D is unclear. This CDR3 region has 16 residues. V gave up 4 bases and J gave up 0 bases, with 16 bases separating them. Germline values: CDR1 MDHEN, CDR2 SYDVKM.

The chain couples TRBV7-2 to TRBJ2-2, with 9 bases identical to TRBD2. V lost 0 bases and J lost 7; bases outside the gene matches: 0. The CDR3 consists of 14 residues. Germline V gene data show CDR1 as SGHTA and CDR2 as FQGNSA. The CDR3 DNA sequence: TGTGCCAGCAGCTTAGCTAGCGGGAGCGGGGAGCTGTTTTTT. Protein: CASSLASGSGELFF.

This clonotype was observed at least ten times. The chain joins TRBV20-1 to TRBJ2-2; D not certain. The CDR3 totals 16 residues. Trimming left V 3 bases short and J 2 bases short, with 16 bases between. Per the germline V gene, CDR1 is DFQATT and CDR2 is SNEGSKA (reference sequence). The CDR3 reads CSARFPLVRNTGELFF. CDR3 in DNA: TGCAGTGCTAGGTTTCCTTTAGTCAGAAACACCGGGGAGCTGTTTTTT.

This clonotype came up once. The chain has TRBV24-1 and TRBJ1-5; D gene uncertain. The V gene's germline CDR1 is KGHDR and CDR2 SFDVKD. The CDR3 is 14 amino acids. Trimming took 6 bases from V and 1 from J, leaving 9 bases between them. DNA for the CDR3: TGTGCCACCAGTCGACGGGAGAGCAATCAGCCCCAGCATTTT. Protein sequence: CATSRRESNQPQHF.

This clonotype was recorded at least ten times. V is TRBV13 and J is TRBJ2-7; 13 bases are shared with TRBD2. In germline, CDR1 is PRHDT, CDR2 FYEKMQ (reference sequence). Trimming at V came to 5 bases and at J to 1 base, leaving 5 bases not matched to a gene. CDR3 length: 16 amino acids. This CDR3 reads CASSTATSGRSYEQYF. The CDR3 DNA reads TGTGCCAGCAGCACCGCGACTAGCGGGAGGTCCTACGAGCAGTACTTC.

The chain links TRBV11-2 to TRBJ2-7; 8 bases match TRBD2. From germline, CDR1 is SGHAT and CDR2 FQNNGV. The CDR3 is 18 residues long. V lost 0 bases, J lost 1 base, and 11 bases stayed unmatched. The CDR3 loop is CASSLDGTDGTSSYEQYF. In DNA, the CDR3 is TGTGCCAGCAGCTTAGATGGGACGGACGGGACTAGTTCCTACGAGCAGTACTTC.

The chain couples TRBV2 to TRBJ2-1; no reliable D call. The CDR3 extends over 16 amino acids. In germline, CDR1 is SNHLY, CDR2 FYNNEI. With 4 bases removed from V and 6 bases from J, the gap between germline ends came to 19 bases. The DNA for the CDR3 is TGTGCCAGCAGTGGCCGAGCGAGAAGGGTTAGCAATGAGCAGTTCTTC. Translation: CASSGRARRVSNEQFF.

The V gene is TRBV5-1, the J gene TRBJ1-1; D is unclear. The CDR3 is 14 residues long. Germline V gene data show CDR1 as SGHRS and CDR2 as YFSETQ. V was pared by 4 bases and J by 0 bases, with 10 bases between. CDR3 in DNA: TGCGCCAGCAGCGTGTCGACGGTGAACACTGAAGCTTTCTTT. This translates into CASSVSTVNTEAFF.

The chain is built from TRBV19 and TRBJ1-2; possibly TRBD1 for D (5 bases). Trimming shortened V by 5 bases and J by 2 bases, and 9 bases separated the two germline ends. The CDR3 has 13 amino acids. Germline values: CDR1 LNHDA, CDR2 SQIVND (reference sequence). CDR3 nucleotides: TGTGCCAGTAGTGGGGCTTTGAACTATGGCTACACCTTC. Translated: CASSGALNYGYTF.

By share, this clonotype ranks as medium-sized (0.01 to 0.1%). The V gene is TRBV12-3 or TRBV12-4, the J gene TRBJ1-3, with a tentative D call TRBD1 (5 bases). CDR3 length: 15 amino acids. The V end was cut by 1 base, the J end by 2 bases, with 9 bases between. CDR3 sequence (DNA): TGTGCCAGCAGTTTAGGGGGCCATGCTGGAAACACCATATATTTT. It yields the protein CASSLGGHAGNTIYF.

Many counts were recorded for this clonotype. The chain carries TRBV12-5 and TRBJ2-7; TRBD1 matches at 8 bases. Unmatched junction bases numbered 9, after V lost 3 bases and J lost 5 bases. The CDR3 has 15 amino acids. Germline V gene sequence: CDR1 LGHNT, CDR2 FRNRAP. This chain's CDR3 is CASGFPRTGLHEQYF. DNA of the CDR3: TGTGCTAGTGGTTTCCCCAGGACAGGGCTCCACGAGCAGTACTTC.

This clonotype has at least ten counts. The CDR3: CASSYLTGETQYF. The CDR3 DNA is TGTGCCAGCAGTTATTTGACCGGAGAGACCCAGTACTTC. This chain connects TRBV6-5 to TRBJ2-5; D unclear. Germline V gene sequence: CDR1 MNHEY, CDR2 SVGAGI. This CDR3 has 13 amino acids. The V end lost 3 bases, the J end lost 4 bases, and 9 bases lay between the germline ends.

This clonotype has ten or more counts. This rearrangement joins TRBV20-1 to TRBJ1-5; D unresolved. V was trimmed by 4 bases and J by 6 bases, leaving 13 bases between them. CDR1 and CDR2 from the germline V gene are DFQATT and SNEGSKA (reference sequence). CDR3 length: 13 amino acids. The CDR3 DNA sequence: TGCAGTGCTAAGAGGGCGGTATCTCAGCCCCAGCATTTT. This translates into CSAKRAVSQPQHF.

The sample holds many counts of this clonotype. The chain recombines TRBV19 with TRBJ2-7; D remains ambiguous. The CDR3 runs 15 residues. Trimming removed 5 bases from V and 3 bases from J, with 17 bases in between. CDR1 is LNHDA, CDR2 SQIVND, per germline (reference sequence). CDR3 nucleotides: TGTGCCAGTAGTGGTCCGGGCCAGCCTAACTACGAGCAGTACTTC. Protein product: CASSGPGQPNYEQYF.

The table lists this clonotype with many counts. The chain links TRBV20-1 to TRBJ2-5, with 8 bases lining up with TRBD1. The CDR3 consists of 18 residues. V lost 0 bases, J lost 3 bases, and 15 bases stayed unmatched. Germline lookup yields CDR1 DFQATT and CDR2 SNEGSKA (reference sequence). In nucleotides, the CDR3 is TGCAGTGCTAGAGATCCCACCGGACAGGGATTTTTCGAAGAGACCCAGTACTTC. Its translation: CSARDPTGQGFFEETQYF.